This T cell receptor beta chain was captured by sequencing in a study of cytomegalovirus exposure and HLA in healthy donors. Germline CDR1 and CDR2: MDHEN and SYDVKM. This CDR3 spans 15 amino acids. The J segment lost 4 bases and the V segment lost 5 bases, leaving 8 bases of the junction unmatched. With respect to this clone: Its antigen is still unknown.

PCR amplification relied on 60 Vbeta primers (plus 13 Jbeta primers). Generated by immunoSEQ multiplex PCR, the TCRdb table keeps only in-frame clones and is missing some. The table has 150,000 to 200,000 clones, under 70% seen once. Study-wide results and limits: As immune exposure information, only CMV serostatus was available. Researchers counted around 180 TCR beta chains as cytomegalovirus-associated. The classifier reportedly diagnosed cytomegalovirus status with high specificity and sensitivity. Several of the most significant clusters appeared linked to common viral pathogens, based on a later analysis.

The sequence derives from a woman aged 40 to 50 in good health and CMV-seropositive. The specimen was PBMCs. This chain joins TRBV28 and TRBJ2-7; TRBD2 matches at 10 bases. The DNA of the CDR3 is TGTGCCAGCAGTCGCGTAGCGGGAGGAGGGTACGAGCAGTACTTC. Encoded protein: CASSRVAGGGYEQYF.